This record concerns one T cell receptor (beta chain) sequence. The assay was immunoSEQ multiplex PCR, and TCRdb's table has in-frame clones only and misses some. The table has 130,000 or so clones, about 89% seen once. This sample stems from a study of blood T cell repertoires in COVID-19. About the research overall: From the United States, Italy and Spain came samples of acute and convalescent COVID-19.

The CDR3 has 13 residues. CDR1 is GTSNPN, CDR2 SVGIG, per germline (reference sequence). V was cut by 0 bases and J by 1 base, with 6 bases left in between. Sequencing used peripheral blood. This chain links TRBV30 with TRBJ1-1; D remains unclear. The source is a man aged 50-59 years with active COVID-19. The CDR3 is CAWSVSSNTEAFF. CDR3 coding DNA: TGTGCCTGGAGTGTATCGTCGAACACTGAAGCTTTCTTT. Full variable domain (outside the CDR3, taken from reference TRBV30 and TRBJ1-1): SQTIHQWPATLVQPVGSPLSLECTVEGTSNPNLYWYRQAAGRGLQLLFYSVGIGQISSEVPQNLSASRPQDRQFILSSKKLLLSDSGFYLCAWSVSSNTEAFFGQGTRLTVV.